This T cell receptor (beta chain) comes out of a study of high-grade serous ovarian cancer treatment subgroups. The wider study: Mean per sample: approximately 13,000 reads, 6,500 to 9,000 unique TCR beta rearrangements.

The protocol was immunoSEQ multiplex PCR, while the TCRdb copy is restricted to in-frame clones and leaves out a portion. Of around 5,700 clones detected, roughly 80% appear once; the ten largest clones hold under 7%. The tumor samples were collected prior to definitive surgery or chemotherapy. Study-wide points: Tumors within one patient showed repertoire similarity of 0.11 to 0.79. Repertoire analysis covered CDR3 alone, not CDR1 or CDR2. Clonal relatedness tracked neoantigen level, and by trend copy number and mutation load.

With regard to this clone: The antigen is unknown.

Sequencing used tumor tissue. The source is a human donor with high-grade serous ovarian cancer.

The CDR3 loop reads CASSLAGDANTGELFF. CDR3 bases: TGTGCCAGCAGTTTGGCGGGGGATGCGAACACCGGGGAGCTGTTTTTT. The chain joins TRBV28 to TRBJ2-2; 7 bases are shared with TRBD2. The V gene end was trimmed by 3 bases and the J gene end by 0 bases; junction bases not matched to a gene: 4. Per germline, CDR1 MDHEN and CDR2 SYDVKM. The CDR3 length is 16 residues.